Presented here are 30 T cell receptor beta chains from one specimen sequenced in a study of T cells in Graves' hyperthyroidism and ophthalmopathy. Regions amplified from RNA transcripts were the TCR beta CDR3 regions. First-round RT-PCR targeting the TCR CDR3 was performed with the HTBI primer set. TCRdb used MiXCR to reprocess the multiplex PCR reads, holding one entry per CDR3 protein. The sample yields roughly 700,000 distinct CDR3 sequences, approximately 15% seen once. The sequenced sample was blood. The receptor set was obtained from a man aged 45-65 years with Graves' hyperthyroidism.

CDR3 loop: CSARVPGVADTQYF. The CDR3 nucleotides are TGCAGTGCTAGAGTGCCGGGGGTTGCAGATACGCAGTATTTT. The V and J genes are TRBV20-1 and TRBJ2-3; weak D call: TRBD2 (6 bases). The CDR3 loop spans 14 amino acids. Germline assignment: CDR1 DFQATT and CDR2 SNEGSKA (reference sequence). V was cut by 1 base and J by 4 bases, with 12 bases left in between.

This clonotype was observed at least ten times. The chain joins TRBV9 to TRBJ2-1; 8 positions agree with TRBD1. The CDR3 extends over 15 amino acids. Germline V gene sequence: CDR1 SGDLS, CDR2 YYNGEE. J lost 5 bases, V lost 0 bases, and 4 bases had no gene match. DNA for the CDR3: TGTGCCAGCAGCGTAGGCGGGACAGGACACAATGAGCAGTTCTTC. It specifies CASSVGGTGHNEQFF.

This clonotype was detected ten times or more. The chain is built from TRBV11-2 and TRBJ2-2; 7 bases are shared with TRBD2. The V gene end was trimmed by 5 bases and the J gene end by 7 bases; junction bases not matched to a gene: 1. Germline V gene data show CDR1 as SGHAT and CDR2 as FQNNGV. The CDR3 consists of 12 residues. DNA for the CDR3: TGTGCCAGCAGCCGGGGGGTCGGGGAGCTGTTTTTT. It translates to CASSRGVGELFF. Filled out from reference TRBV11-2 and TRBJ2-2, the complete variable domain reads EAGVAQSPRYKIIEKRQSVAFWCNPISGHATLYWYQQILGQGPKLLIQFQNNGVVDDSQLPKDRFSAERLKGVDSTLKIQPAKLEDSAVYLCASSRGVGELFFGEGSRLTVL.

This clonotype was seen only a few times. This chain joins TRBV11-2 and TRBJ1-5; TRBD1 might be the D (6 bases). CDR3 length: 15 residues. The germline CDR1 and CDR2 sequences are SGHAT and FQNNGV. The V end lost 5 bases, the J end lost 7 bases, and 18 bases lay between the germline ends. Written as DNA, the CDR3 is TGTGCCAGCAGCCTGAGCACAGGGAGAGGCCAGCCCCAGCATTTT. Residues: CASSLSTGRGQPQHF.

This clonotype was recorded a few times. The chain carries TRBV7-3 and TRBJ2-3; 9 bases agree with TRBD2. V gave up 4 bases and J gave up 2 bases; unmatched junction bases: 4. Germline assignment: CDR1 SGHTA and CDR2 FQGTGA. The CDR3 has 15 amino acids. This CDR3 reads CASSSGLAFTDTQYF. The CDR3, as DNA: TGTGCCAGCAGCTCGGGACTAGCTTTCACAGATACGCAGTATTTT. The full variable domain, completed using reference TRBV7-3 and TRBJ2-3, is GAGVSQTPSNKVTEKGKYVELRCDPISGHTALYWYRQSLGQGPEFLIYFQGTGAADDSGLPNDRFFAVRPEGSVSTLKIQRTERGDSAVYLCASSSGLAFTDTQYFGPGTRLTVL.

The sample holds many counts of this clonotype. The DNA of the CDR3 is TGTGCCAGCAGTCTGGGTGGCGCGGAGTACGGGGAGCTGTTTTTT. Amino acid sequence: CASSLGGAEYGELFF. The rearrangement links TRBV6-2 or TRBV6-3 to TRBJ2-2; D is uncertain. The length of the CDR3 is 15 residues. Germline CDR1 and CDR2: MNHEY and SVGEGT. The V end was cut by 5 bases, the J end by 7 bases, with 17 bases between.

This clonotype has at least ten counts. The chain combines TRBV28 with TRBJ1-3; tentatively, D is TRBD1 (6 bases). CDR3 length: 13 amino acids. CDR1 is MDHEN, CDR2 SYDVKM, per germline. V was shortened by 7 bases and J by 4 bases, with 11 bases between the two germline ends. The CDR3 sequence is CASNPRGGNTIYF. Here the CDR3 DNA reads TGTGCCAGCAACCCGAGGGGGGGAAACACCATATATTTT.

The chain uses TRBV12-3 or TRBV12-4 and TRBJ1-4; D possibly corresponds to TRBD1 (5 bases). V lost 7 bases, J lost 7 bases, and 16 bases lay in between. The CDR3 consists of 14 residues. The CDR3 coding sequence is TGTGCCAGCACCTGGTGGGGCACTGGTGAAAAACTGTTTTTT. It specifies CASTWWGTGEKLFF.

There are a few counts of this clonotype. The chain couples TRBV5-1 to TRBJ2-7; 10 nucleotides line up with TRBD2. Germline assignment: CDR1 SGHRS and CDR2 YFSETQ. V lost 2 bases and J lost 1; bases outside the gene matches: 3. CDR3 length equals 15 residues. CDR3 sequence (DNA): TGCGCCAGCAGCTTTACTAGCGGGAAATCCTACGAGCAGTACTTC. Its translation is CASSFTSGKSYEQYF.

The V gene is TRBV10-3, the J gene TRBJ1-2, with no clear D. Germline CDR1 is ENHRY and CDR2 is SYGVKD. V lost 2 bases, J lost 2 bases, and 6 bases lay in between. The CDR3 contains 13 residues. This chain's CDR3 is CAISERENYGYTF. The CDR3 DNA sequence: TGTGCCATCAGTGAGAGGGAGAACTATGGCTACACCTTC.

The rearrangement links TRBV28 to TRBJ2-3, with TRBD2 matching over 8 bases. The V gene end was trimmed by 5 bases and the J gene end by 4 bases; junction bases not matched to a gene: 8. This CDR3 comprises 15 residues. In germline, CDR1 is MDHEN, CDR2 SYDVKM. The CDR3 reads CASSPLAGGADTQYF. CDR3 DNA: TGTGCCAGCAGTCCCCTCGCGGGAGGCGCAGATACGCAGTATTTT.

This clonotype was seen many times. The chain carries TRBV11-2 and TRBJ2-7, with D perhaps TRBD2 (6 bases). Trimming stripped 5 bases from V and 5 bases from J, with 22 bases between. Per germline, CDR1 SGHAT and CDR2 FQNNGV. The CDR3 is 16 residues long. As DNA, the CDR3 is TGTGCCAGCAGCCCAGTGGGTGGGGGGTCTTTCCACGAGCAGTACTTC. It specifies CASSPVGGGSFHEQYF. The full variable domain, rest sourced from reference TRBV11-2 and TRBJ2-7, is EAGVAQSPRYKIIEKRQSVAFWCNPISGHATLYWYQQILGQGPKLLIQFQNNGVVDDSQLPKDRFSAERLKGVDSTLKIQPAKLEDSAVYLCASSPVGGGSFHEQYFGPGTRLTVT.

There are many counts of this clonotype. V and J are TRBV19 and TRBJ1-1; no clear D. Germline V lookup: CDR1 LNHDA, CDR2 SQIVND (reference sequence). V lost 10 bases, J lost 4 bases, and 16 bases lay in between. The CDR3 sequence is 13 residues long. For the CDR3, the DNA is TGTGCCACCAGCCAACCCGGGGTCACTGAAGCTTTCTTT. Translation: CATSQPGVTEAFF.

Only a few counts were recorded for this clonotype. The chain uses TRBV30 and TRBJ1-1; D not certain. Germline CDR1 GTSNPN, CDR2 SVGIG (reference sequence). This CDR3 has 15 residues. Between the trimmed V and J ends, which lost 0 bases and 1 base, there was a span of 12 bases. The CDR3 region has the DNA TGTGCCTGGAGTGTTCTTTCCGGGTCGAACACTGAAGCTTTCTTT. Translated: CAWSVLSGSNTEAFF.

As regards this clonotype: Because the CDR3 is missing its conserved closing phenylalanine or tryptophan, this is likely a read error. The rearrangement joins TRBV2 to TRBJ1-5; 10 bases are a match to TRBD1. From germline, CDR1 is SNHLY and CDR2 FYNNEI. V lost 6 bases to trimming and J lost 4 bases; unmatched junction nucleotides: 3. The CDR3 runs 14 residues. The CDR3: CASRPGQGNQPQHL. CDR3 coding DNA: TGTGCCAGCAGGCCGGGACAGGGGAATCAGCCCCAGCATCTT.

The V gene is TRBV5-1, the J gene TRBJ2-5; D is possibly TRBD1 (5 bases). The CDR3 has 13 residues. The germline V and J ends were trimmed by 7 bases and 5 bases, with 15 bases remaining between them. Germline CDR1 is SGHRS and CDR2 is YFSETQ. This chain's CDR3 is CASGYGRGETQYF. The CDR3 nucleotides are TGCGCCAGCGGATACGGTAGGGGTGAGACCCAGTACTTC.

The chain employs TRBV11-2 and TRBJ2-3; unclear D gene. CDR1 and CDR2 (germline): SGHAT, FQNNGV. There are 17 residues in the CDR3. Trimming pared 3 bases from V and 0 bases from J, leaving 16 bases between. CDR3 amino acids: CASSLGVIGPSTDTQYF. The CDR3 DNA follows: TGTGCCAGCAGCTTGGGTGTAATTGGCCCTAGCACAGATACGCAGTATTTT.

The sample holds many counts of this clonotype. The chain couples TRBV28 to TRBJ2-4; tentatively, D is TRBD1 or TRBD2 (5 bases each). Germline loops: CDR1 MDHEN, CDR2 SYDVKM. This CDR3 has 15 amino acids. Trimming removed 6 bases from V and 4 bases from J, with 16 bases in between. Here the CDR3 DNA reads TGTGCCAGCAGACCATACATGGGGGAGAAAAACATTCAGTACTTC. Amino acid sequence: CASRPYMGEKNIQYF.

Many counts were recorded for this clonotype. The chain has TRBV12-5 and TRBJ2-2; D remains ambiguous. In germline, CDR1 is LGHNT, CDR2 FRNRAP. The CDR3 spans 12 residues. V lost 1 base, J lost 5 bases, and 2 bases lay in between. The CDR3 reads CASGLETGELFF. The CDR3 DNA reads TGTGCTAGTGGTTTGGAGACCGGGGAGCTGTTTTTT.

This clonotype has a single count. The V call is TRBV7-9, the J call TRBJ1-2; D possibly corresponds to TRBD1 (6 bases). The CDR3 extends over 16 amino acids. Trimming took 5 bases from V and 4 from J, leaving 20 bases between them. Germline lookup yields CDR1 SEHNR and CDR2 FQNEAQ (reference sequence). In nucleotides, the CDR3 is TGTGCCAGCAGCCAAGGAGCCGGGGGCGCGGGCTATGGCTACACCTTC. It encodes CASSQGAGGAGYGYTF.

This chain joins TRBV11-1 and TRBJ1-1; 8 positions match TRBD1. Germline V lookup: CDR1 SGHAT, CDR2 FQDESV (reference sequence). V shed 1 base, J shed 6 bases, and the junction held 4 bases outside the gene matches. The CDR3 totals 14 residues. CDR3 coding DNA: TGTGCCAGCAGCTTAGACAGGGGGACCCCTGAAGCTTTCTTT. Translated, it gives CASSLDRGTPEAFF.

This clonotype was seen ten or more times. V is TRBV20-1 and J is TRBJ1-4, with D possibly matching TRBD1 (6 bases). The CDR3 runs to 13 residues. CDR1 and CDR2 (germline): DFQATT, SNEGSKA (reference sequence). The V and J ends lost 1 base and 7 bases respectively, with 10 bases between them. The CDR3 DNA sequence: TGCAGTGCTAGAGGCAGGGGTATTGAAAAACTGTTTTTT. As protein: CSARGRGIEKLFF.

The chain joins TRBV4-1 to TRBJ1-4; D gene uncertain. CDR1 is MGHRA, CDR2 YSYEKL, per germline. The CDR3 consists of 16 residues. V was trimmed by 3 bases and J by 0 bases, leaving 11 bases between them. This chain's CDR3 is CASSHPAAATNEKLFF. The CDR3, as DNA: TGCGCCAGCAGCCATCCCGCGGCCGCAACTAATGAAAAACTGTTTTTT.

This clonotype was seen more than once but under ten times. The chain combines TRBV13 with TRBJ2-3; no clear D gene. V was clipped by 2 bases and J by 2 bases, with 5 bases between them. Germline CDR1 PRHDT, CDR2 FYEKMQ (reference sequence). CDR3 size: 13 residues. Here the CDR3 reads CASSLPHTDTQYF. The CDR3 coding sequence is TGTGCCAGCAGCTTACCCCACACAGATACGCAGTATTTT.

This chain uses TRBV12-3 or TRBV12-4 with TRBJ1-1, with a tentative D call TRBD1 (5 bases). V lost 6 bases and J 7 bases, leaving 18 bases between the germline ends. The CDR3 contains 14 residues. The CDR3 DNA follows: TGTGCCAGCAGCAGGGCAGCCGTTGGATTTGAAGCTTTCTTT. It encodes CASSRAAVGFEAFF.

This clonotype was found many times. The V call is TRBV6-1, the J call TRBJ2-7, with 13 bases that match TRBD2. From germline, CDR1 is MNHNS and CDR2 SASEGT. V lost 5 bases, J lost 2 bases, and 3 bases stayed unmatched. The CDR3 has 15 amino acids. The CDR3 DNA reads TGTGCCAGCAGTACAACTAGCGGGAGGGCCTACGAGCAGTACTTC. This encodes CASSTTSGRAYEQYF.

Many counts were recorded for this clonotype. The chain couples TRBV19 to TRBJ2-5; TRBD2 aligns across 12 bases. The CDR3 contains 15 residues. Per the germline V gene, CDR1 is LNHDA and CDR2 is SQIVND (reference sequence). The J segment lost 3 bases and the V segment lost 6 bases, leaving 5 bases of the junction unmatched. The CDR3 nucleotides read TGTGCCAGTAGCTCCCGGACTAGCGGGAAAGAGACCCAGTACTTC. Translated, it gives CASSSRTSGKETQYF.

This clonotype was seen many times. The chain joins TRBV3-1 to TRBJ1-1; D gene unclear. Trimming took off 0 bases at V and 0 bases at J, with 17 bases between the two ends. The length of the CDR3 is 18 residues. Germline V gene sequence: CDR1 LGHDT, CDR2 YNNKEL (reference sequence). CDR3 nucleotide sequence: TGTGCCAGCAGCCAAGATAAAGGGTATAGGTTGGTGAACACTGAAGCTTTCTTT. As protein: CASSQDKGYRLVNTEAFF.

This chain links TRBV2 with TRBJ1-2; TRBD1 might be the D (5 bases). Trimming took 4 bases from V and 3 from J, leaving 12 bases between them. CDR3 length: 14 amino acids. Looked up from germline, CDR1 is SNHLY and CDR2 is FYNNEI. The CDR3 bases are TGTGCCAGCAGTGGGCAGGGCGGGCACTATGGCTACACCTTC. Translated, it gives CASSGQGGHYGYTF.

The chain joins TRBV18 to TRBJ2-5; no definite D call. The V end was cut by 0 bases, the J end by 3 bases, with 11 bases between. Germline V gene lookup returns CDR1 KGHSH and CDR2 LQKENI. CDR3 size: 15 residues. CDR3 sequence: CASSPPAPSEETQYF. CDR3 DNA: TGTGCCAGCTCACCACCGGCCCCTTCGGAAGAGACCCAGTACTTC.